Reported below is one T cell receptor (beta chain). What it binds is not known. The entry originates in a study of cytomegalovirus exposure and HLA in healthy donors. General study results and limits: Associated with cytomegalovirus, according to the listing, were about 160 TCR beta chains. Associated with HLA alleles at 0.05 false discovery rate in a later analysis were 16,951 TCR beta sequences. Further analysis, carried out later, found HLA-associated TCR beta chains more clonally expanded than equally common other chains.

The PCR employed 60 Vbeta primers together with 13 Jbeta primers. Clones were sequenced by immunoSEQ multiplex PCR, and TCRdb holds only the in-frame ones, with some missing. The repertoire holds 200,000 to 300,000 clones, with 81% as singletons. The V gene lost 2 bases and the J gene lost 7 bases, with 12 bases spanning the gap. The CDR3 length is 13 residues. Per germline, CDR1 MNHNS and CDR2 SASEGT. The clonotype originates from a woman between 55 and 75 years old in good health and CMV-seropositive. The V gene is TRBV6-1, the J gene TRBJ2-7; possible D gene TRBD1, 5 bases. Sequenced sample: PBMCs. DNA for the CDR3: TGTGCCAGCAGTGAACTCCAGGGTGCAGAGCAGTACTTC. Protein: CASSELQGAEQYF.